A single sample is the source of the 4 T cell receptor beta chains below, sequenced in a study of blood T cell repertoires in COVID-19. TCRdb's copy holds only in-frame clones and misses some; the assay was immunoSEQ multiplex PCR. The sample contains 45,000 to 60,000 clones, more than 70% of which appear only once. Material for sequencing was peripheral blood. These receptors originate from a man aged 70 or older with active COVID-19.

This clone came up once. The CDR3 spells CATSDLSGTSPDTQYF. CDR3 nucleotide sequence: TGTGCCACCAGTGATTTGAGTGGGACTAGCCCAGATACGCAGTATTTT. This rearrangement joins TRBV24-1 to TRBJ2-3, with TRBD2 matching over 9 bases. The ends lost 0 bases at V and 4 bases at J; junction bases unmatched: 4. This CDR3 has 16 residues. CDR1 and CDR2 (germline): KGHDR, SFDVKD.

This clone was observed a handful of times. The CDR3 loop reads CSVKTDSYEQYF. The CDR3 region has the DNA TGCAGCGTCAAGACAGACTCCTACGAGCAGTACTTC. The V gene is TRBV29-1, the J gene TRBJ2-7; possible D gene TRBD1, 5 bases. The V end lost 6 bases, the J end lost 0 bases, and 9 bases lay between the germline ends. The CDR3 is 12 amino acids. Germline lookup yields CDR1 SQVTM and CDR2 ANQGSEA.

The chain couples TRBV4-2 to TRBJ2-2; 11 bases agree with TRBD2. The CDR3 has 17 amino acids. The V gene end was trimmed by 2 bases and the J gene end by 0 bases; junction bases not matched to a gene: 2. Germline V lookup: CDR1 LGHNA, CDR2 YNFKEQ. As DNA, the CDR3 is TGTGCCAGCAGCCAATTAGCGGGGGGGCCGAACACCGGGGAGCTGTTTTTT. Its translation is CASSQLAGGPNTGELFF.

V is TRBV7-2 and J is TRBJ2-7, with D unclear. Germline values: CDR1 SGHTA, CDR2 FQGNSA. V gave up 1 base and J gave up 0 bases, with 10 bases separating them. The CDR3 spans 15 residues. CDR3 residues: CASSLVALPSYEQYF. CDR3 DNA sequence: TGTGCCAGCAGCTTAGTAGCCCTACCCTCCTACGAGCAGTACTTC.